This is a list of T cell receptor beta chains from one sample in a study of blood T cell repertoires in COVID-19. Clones were sequenced by immunoSEQ multiplex PCR, and TCRdb holds only the in-frame ones, with some missing. The data contain some 210,000 clones, 80% to 90% of them seen just once; the ten biggest clones take up around 8.8%. Material for sequencing was PBMCs or T cells enriched from blood (not recorded which). All receptors come from a man aged 40-55 years who had recovered from COVID-19. Each CDR3 is given with its conserved first and last residue. The order of the fields is CDR3 length, V gene, D gene, J gene, clone size, CDR3 protein, CDR3 DNA. D genes are given only for firm matches. A row's size may be missing; if present it is once, few, many or a size class.

length: 15
V: TRBV11-2
D: NA
J: TRBJ2-1
size: NA
CDR3: CASRQSFERGNEQFF
DNA: TGTGCCAGCAGACAATCTTTCGAAAGGGGAAATGAGCAGTTCTTC

length: 16
V: TRBV7-2
D: NA
J: TRBJ1-6
size: few
CDR3: CASSPRVTSYNSPLHF
DNA: TGTGCCAGCAGTCCCAGGGTGACCTCCTATAATTCACCCCTCCACTTT

length: 14
V: TRBV27
D: NA
J: TRBJ2-7
size: NA
CDR3: CASSLGAGLYEQYF
DNA: TGTGCCAGCAGTCTCGGCGCAGGCCTATACGAGCAGTACTTC

length: 13
V: TRBV24-1
D: TRBD2
J: TRBJ2-3
size: NA
CDR3: CATSSGGTDTQYF
DNA: TGTGCCACCTCCAGCGGGGGCACAGATACGCAGTATTTT

length: 16
V: TRBV6-5
D: NA
J: TRBJ1-4
size: NA
CDR3: CASSYTGGISNEKLFF
DNA: TGTGCCAGCAGTTACACGGGGGGGATATCTAATGAAAAACTGTTTTTT

length: 14
V: TRBV3-1/TRBV3-2
D: TRBD1
J: TRBJ1-2
size: few
CDR3: CASSPTGGHYGYTF
DNA: TGTGCCAGCAGCCCGACAGGGGGGCATTATGGCTACACCTTC

length: 16
V: TRBV5-1
D: TRBD2
J: TRBJ2-1
size: NA
CDR3: CASSLGLAGGRNEQFF
DNA: TGCGCCAGCAGCTTGGGACTAGCGGGGGGACGGAATGAGCAGTTCTTC

length: 18
V: TRBV15
D: TRBD1
J: TRBJ1-3
size: NA
CDR3: CATSWGILRTGVGNTIYF
DNA: TGTGCCACCAGCTGGGGGATACTCCGGACAGGGGTCGGAAACACCATATATTTT

length: 13
V: TRBV11-2
D: TRBD1
J: TRBJ1-1
size: NA
CDR3: CASSFDRATEAFF
DNA: TGTGCCAGCAGCTTCGACAGGGCCACTGAAGCTTTCTTT

length: 11
V: TRBV20-1
D: NA
J: TRBJ2-1
size: NA
CDR3: CSAPDGKEQFF
DNA: TGCAGTGCTCCCGACGGGAAGGAGCAGTTCTTC

length: 16
V: TRBV27
D: NA
J: TRBJ1-2
size: NA
CDR3: CASSSAPTGLNYGYTF
DNA: TGTGCCAGCTCATCCGCCCCGACAGGACTGAACTATGGCTACACCTTC

length: 14
V: TRBV5-4
D: NA
J: TRBJ2-1
size: few
CDR3: CASSLAGLGNEQFF
DNA: TGTGCCAGCAGCTTGGCGGGACTGGGAAATGAGCAGTTCTTC

length: 14
V: TRBV5-1
D: NA
J: TRBJ1-1
size: once
CDR3: CASSFSLANTEAFF
DNA: TGCGCCAGCAGCTTCAGCCTAGCGAACACTGAAGCTTTCTTT

length: 12
V: TRBV29-1
D: TRBD1
J: TRBJ2-7
size: NA
CDR3: CSVRDSSYEQYF
DNA: TGCAGCGTCCGGGACAGCTCCTACGAGCAGTACTTC

length: 15
V: TRBV9
D: TRBD1
J: TRBJ1-2
size: NA
CDR3: CASSVVPGQLYGYTF
DNA: TGTGCCAGCAGCGTAGTACCGGGACAGTTATATGGCTACACCTTC

length: 17
V: TRBV5-5
D: TRBD2
J: TRBJ2-3
size: NA
CDR3: CASSPGLAGEGPDTQYF
DNA: TGTGCCAGCAGCCCGGGACTAGCGGGAGAGGGACCAGATACGCAGTATTTT

length: 13
V: TRBV12-3/TRBV12-4
D: NA
J: TRBJ1-3
size: NA
CDR3: CASSPFEGNTIYF
DNA: TGTGCCAGCAGCCCCTTTGAGGGAAACACCATATATTTT

length: 15
V: TRBV10-3
D: TRBD2
J: TRBJ2-1
size: NA
CDR3: CATWGSGGEVDEQFF
DNA: TGTGCCACCTGGGGATCGGGGGGAGAAGTCGATGAGCAGTTCTTC

length: 14
V: TRBV9
D: NA
J: TRBJ1-2
size: NA
CDR3: CASSVGSAAYGYTF
DNA: TGTGCCAGCAGCGTAGGAAGCGCGGCCTATGGCTACACCTTC

length: 13
V: TRBV28
D: NA
J: TRBJ1-5
size: NA
CDR3: CASSLRSNQPQHF
DNA: TGTGCCAGCAGTTTGAGGAGCAATCAGCCCCAGCATTTT

length: 15
V: TRBV5-5
D: NA
J: TRBJ2-2
size: NA
CDR3: CASSLVVFYPGELFF
DNA: TGTGCCAGCAGCTTGGTCGTCTTCTACCCCGGGGAGCTGTTTTTT

length: 10
V: TRBV12-3/TRBV12-4
D: NA
J: TRBJ1-1
size: few
CDR3: CASGITEAFF
DNA: TGTGCCAGCGGCATCACTGAAGCTTTCTTT

length: 14
V: TRBV2
D: NA
J: TRBJ1-2
size: NA
CDR3: CASTTPGTTGGYTF
DNA: TGTGCCAGCACCACTCCGGGAACAACGGGGGGCTACACCTTC

length: 16
V: TRBV18
D: TRBD2
J: TRBJ2-3
size: NA
CDR3: CASSPPTGGAADTQYF
DNA: TGTGCCAGCTCACCACCGACCGGGGGGGCCGCAGATACGCAGTATTTT

length: 13
V: TRBV11-3
D: NA
J: TRBJ2-1
size: NA
CDR3: CASSSGAYNEQFF
DNA: TGTGCCAGCAGCTCGGGAGCCTACAATGAGCAGTTCTTC

length: 15
V: TRBV5-1
D: NA
J: TRBJ1-2
size: NA
CDR3: CASSPEGGRYYGYTF
DNA: TGCGCCAGCAGCCCCGAGGGAGGGAGGTACTATGGCTACACCTTC

length: 13
V: TRBV6-5
D: TRBD1
J: TRBJ1-2
size: NA
CDR3: CASRSTGAYGYTF
DNA: TGTGCCAGCAGGTCGACAGGGGCTTATGGCTACACCTTC

length: 14
V: TRBV5-1
D: NA
J: TRBJ1-2
size: NA
CDR3: CASSLEAAIYGYTF
DNA: TGCGCCAGCAGCTTGGAGGCGGCCATCTATGGCTACACCTTC

length: 14
V: TRBV24-1
D: NA
J: TRBJ1-2
size: NA
CDR3: CATSEFNRNYGYTF
DNA: TGTGCCACCAGTGAGTTTAACAGGAACTATGGCTACACCTTC

length: 15
V: TRBV27
D: NA
J: TRBJ2-7
size: NA
CDR3: CASSLRGQSFYEQYF
DNA: TGTGCCAGCAGTTTGCGGGGTCAGTCCTTCTACGAGCAGTACTTC

length: 14
V: TRBV2
D: NA
J: TRBJ1-5
size: NA
CDR3: CASRQQGSLGLQHF
DNA: TGTGCCAGCAGACAGCAGGGGAGCTTAGGGCTCCAGCATTTT

length: 20
V: TRBV5-1
D: NA
J: TRBJ1-1
size: NA
CDR3: CASSLGLGGYRVRWDTEAFF
DNA: TGCGCCAGCAGCTTGGGGCTAGGAGGCTACAGGGTACGGTGGGACACTGAAGCTTTCTTT

length: 18
V: TRBV1
D: NA
J: TRBJ1-1
size: NA
CDR3: CTSSQDRDRGLMNTEAFF
DNA: TGCACCAGCAGCCAAGATCGGGACAGGGGTCTAATGAACACTGAAGCTTTCTTT

length: 15
V: TRBV6-5
D: TRBD1
J: TRBJ2-7
size: NA
CDR3: CASSKTWTGAYEQYF
DNA: TGTGCCAGCAGTAAGACCTGGACAGGAGCCTACGAGCAGTACTTC

length: 16
V: TRBV9
D: TRBD2
J: TRBJ2-1
size: NA
CDR3: CASSFTGTSGNDEQFF
DNA: TGTGCCAGCAGCTTTACCGGGACTAGCGGGAATGATGAGCAGTTCTTC

length: 14
V: TRBV30
D: NA
J: TRBJ1-5
size: NA
CDR3: CAWTGRGWNQPQHF
DNA: TGTGCCTGGACTGGCAGGGGCTGGAATCAGCCCCAGCATTTT

length: 15
V: TRBV5-6
D: TRBD1
J: TRBJ1-2
size: NA
CDR3: CASSLGQGEWYGYTF
DNA: TGTGCCAGCAGCTTAGGACAGGGAGAATGGTATGGCTACACCTTC

length: 14
V: TRBV19
D: TRBD1
J: TRBJ1-6
size: once
CDR3: CASRAGTGFSPLHF
DNA: TGTGCCAGTAGGGCCGGGACAGGGTTTTCACCCCTCCACTTT

length: 13
V: TRBV2
D: NA
J: TRBJ1-2
size: NA
CDR3: CASSETENYGYTF
DNA: TGTGCCAGCAGTGAGACAGAAAACTATGGCTACACCTTC

length: 12
V: TRBV2
D: NA
J: TRBJ1-5
size: few
CDR3: CAGGGGDQPQHF
DNA: TGTGCCGGTGGTGGCGGGGATCAGCCCCAGCATTTT

length: 15
V: TRBV28
D: NA
J: TRBJ2-1
size: once
CDR3: CASSLRSGRDNEQFF
DNA: TGTGCCAGCAGTTTAAGGAGCGGGCGAGACAATGAGCAGTTCTTC

length: 15
V: TRBV6-5
D: NA
J: TRBJ1-1
size: NA
CDR3: CASSYRSSGGTEAFF
DNA: TGTGCCAGCAGTTACCGGTCTTCCGGAGGCACTGAAGCTTTCTTT

length: 12
V: TRBV6-5
D: NA
J: TRBJ1-1
size: NA
CDR3: CASIKRGGRPAF
DNA: TGTGCCAGCATCAAGAGGGGGGGGCGCCCCGCCTTT

length: 13
V: TRBV6-6
D: NA
J: TRBJ1-2
size: NA
CDR3: CASSYDRNYGYTF
DNA: TGTGCCAGCAGTTATGACAGAAACTATGGTTACACCTTC

length: 15
V: TRBV5-1
D: TRBD2
J: TRBJ2-1
size: few
CDR3: CASSLGSGTHNEQFF
DNA: TGCGCCAGCAGCTTGGGTAGCGGGACCCACAATGAGCAGTTCTTC

length: 13
V: TRBV11-2
D: NA
J: TRBJ1-5
size: NA
CDR3: CASSLGSSGPQHF
DNA: TGTGCCAGCAGCTTAGGGAGTTCCGGGCCCCAGCATTTT

length: 13
V: TRBV6-5
D: NA
J: TRBJ1-1
size: NA
CDR3: CASRLEGSPGAFF
DNA: TGTGCCAGCAGGCTTGAAGGCTCTCCGGGAGCTTTCTTT

length: 13
V: TRBV30
D: NA
J: TRBJ1-1
size: NA
CDR3: CAWSPGQNTEAFF
DNA: TGTGCCTGGAGTCCAGGCCAGAACACTGAAGCTTTCTTT

length: 14
V: TRBV6-5
D: TRBD1
J: TRBJ1-5
size: NA
CDR3: CASSLGQGEQPQHF
DNA: TGTGCCAGCAGCCTAGGACAGGGTGAACAGCCCCAGCATTTT

length: 12
V: TRBV5-1
D: TRBD2
J: TRBJ2-7
size: NA
CDR3: CASSFSGDEQYF
DNA: TGCGCCAGCAGCTTCAGCGGGGACGAGCAGTACTTC

length: 15
V: TRBV18
D: TRBD1
J: TRBJ1-4
size: NA
CDR3: CASSPIQGANEKLFF
DNA: TGTGCCAGCTCACCGATCCAGGGGGCGAATGAAAAACTGTTTTTT

length: 16
V: TRBV2
D: TRBD1
J: TRBJ2-3
size: NA
CDR3: CASRHGQGAGGDTQYF
DNA: TGTGCCAGCAGGCACGGACAGGGGGCCGGGGGAGATACGCAGTATTTT

length: 14
V: TRBV30
D: TRBD1
J: TRBJ2-1
size: NA
CDR3: CAWKTGRRYNEQFF
DNA: TGTGCCTGGAAGACAGGGCGGCGGTACAATGAGCAGTTCTTC

length: 13
V: TRBV19
D: TRBD1
J: TRBJ2-5
size: NA
CDR3: CASSADRVETQYF
DNA: TGTGCCAGTAGTGCTGACAGGGTTGAGACCCAGTACTTC

length: 12
V: TRBV3-1/TRBV3-2
D: NA
J: TRBJ1-2
size: NA
CDR3: CASSVRDGGYTF
DNA: TGTGCCAGCAGCGTCCGGGATGGGGGCTACACCTTC

length: 15
V: TRBV27
D: NA
J: TRBJ1-2
size: NA
CDR3: CASSLTGRGSYGYTF
DNA: TGTGCCAGCAGTTTAACGGGGCGGGGAAGCTATGGCTACACCTTC

length: 12
V: TRBV10-1
D: NA
J: TRBJ1-2
size: NA
CDR3: CATQDTNYGYTF
DNA: TGCGCCACTCAGGACACTAACTATGGCTACACCTTC

length: 16
V: TRBV12-5
D: TRBD1
J: TRBJ1-3
size: NA
CDR3: CASARDRFSSGNTIYF
DNA: TGTGCTAGTGCCAGGGACAGGTTCAGCTCTGGAAACACCATATATTTT

length: 15
V: TRBV3-1/TRBV3-2
D: NA
J: TRBJ1-3
size: few
CDR3: CASSPSGQGGNTIYF
DNA: TGTGCCAGCAGCCCTTCAGGTCAGGGGGGAAACACCATATATTTT

length: 19
V: TRBV5-1
D: TRBD2
J: TRBJ2-3
size: NA
CDR3: CASSFGRAGSPSHTDTQYF
DNA: TGCGCCAGCAGCTTCGGCAGAGCGGGGTCACCTTCTCACACAGATACGCAGTATTTT